This TCR beta chain was retrieved from a study of blood T cell repertoires in COVID-19. Whole-study context: Sample material is recorded as cDNA or gDNA derived from T cells, B-cell-depleted T cells, or PBMCs.

V lost 6 bases to trimming and J lost 2 bases, with 13 bases between them. Germline CDR1 reads WSHSY; CDR2 reads SAAADI. The CDR3 contains 14 residues. Self-reported history from a screening survey and questionnaire set each donor's cohort. Within the 2 weeks before study entry, each person in the exposed group met a COVID-19 case. In the study's own analysis: Nucleated cell number was recorded as an estimate derived from reference gene primer amplification. Produced via immunoSEQ multiplex PCR; TCRdb's table is partial and in-frame only. V, J and clone size were drawn from that table, and D and trimming were deduced from the DNA. Seen here are some 240,000 clones, 80% to 90% observed once, and the top ten hold more than 6.5%.

The material sequenced was PBMCs or T cells enriched from blood (not recorded which). The clonotype was recovered from a woman in her forties or fifties who had been exposed to COVID-19. This chain connects TRBV10-2 to TRBJ1-1, with D maybe TRBD1 (5 bases). In DNA form, the CDR3 reads TGCGCCAGCAGCGCGGGGGGGGGTAACACTGAAGCTTTCTTT. Translation: CASSAGGGNTEAFF.